Following are 28 T cell receptor beta chains from one sample sequenced in a study of blood T cell repertoires in COVID-19. Assay used: immunoSEQ multiplex PCR; TCRdb lists only in-frame clones, some missing. This sample carries around 20,000 clones, more than 70% of them seen once, and the ten largest clones take 4.5% to 6%. Sequencing was performed on PBMCs or T cells enriched from blood (not recorded which). Source of these receptors: a woman aged 30 to 39 who had recovered from COVID-19.

V and J are TRBV7-3 and TRBJ1-5, with D hard to call. Deletions cut 5 bases from V and 1 base from J, with 18 bases between. Germline CDR1 SGHTA, CDR2 FQGTGA. CDR3 size: 17 residues. The CDR3 DNA sequence: TGTGCCAGCAGCGTCAGGACTTACCATCGGAGCAATCAGCCCCAGCATTTT. It codes for CASSVRTYHRSNQPQHF.

The CDR3 nucleotides read TGTGCCAGCAGTGAGCGGAGACAGGGGGCCTACGAGCAGTACTTC. This codes for CASSERRQGAYEQYF. The chain is built from TRBV6-2 or TRBV6-3 and TRBJ2-7, with TRBD1 matching over 9 bases. CDR3 length: 15 residues. Germline CDR1 and CDR2: MNHEY and SVGEGT. The junction had 7 bases not matched to a gene; V was cut back by 5 bases and J by 2 bases.

This chain connects TRBV30 to TRBJ1-2, with D unclear. Germline assignment: CDR1 GTSNPN and CDR2 SVGIG (reference sequence). The CDR3 has 13 residues. V gave up 0 bases and J gave up 4 bases, with 9 bases separating them. For the CDR3, the DNA is TGTGCCTGGAGTGTTGAGACAATCTATGGCTACACCTTC. Translating it yields CAWSVETIYGYTF.

The chain combines TRBV6-6 with TRBJ1-2, with 8 bases that match TRBD1. CDR1 is MNHNY and CDR2 is SVGAGI in the germline V gene (reference sequence). V dropped 5 bases and J dropped 8; count of bases not matched to a gene: 7. CDR3 size: 13 residues. CDR3 DNA sequence: TGTGCCAGCAGTCCCCAGGGGGCTTGGGGCTACACCTTC. As protein: CASSPQGAWGYTF.

Here the CDR3 DNA reads TGTGCCAGTGGGGGGAGGACTGAAGCTTTCTTT. This gives the protein CASGGRTEAFF. The V and J genes are TRBV19 and TRBJ1-1; D might be TRBD1 (5 bases). Germline assignment: CDR1 LNHDA and CDR2 SQIVND (reference sequence). This CDR3 has 11 amino acids. V was clipped by 8 bases and J by 5 bases, with 9 bases between them.

The chain has TRBV7-2 and TRBJ2-7, with unresolved D. The CDR3 has 15 amino acids. CDR1 and CDR2 from the germline V gene are SGHTA and FQGNSA. V lost 3 bases to trimming and J lost 1 base, with 13 bases between them. The CDR3 sequence is CASSLSIGQSYEQYF. In DNA form, the CDR3 reads TGTGCCAGCAGCTTGTCGATTGGTCAGTCCTACGAGCAGTACTTC.

The rearrangement joins TRBV11-3 to TRBJ1-6, with D unresolved. The CDR3 length is 13 residues. Germline assignment: CDR1 SGHNT and CDR2 YENEEA. Between the trimmed V and J ends, which lost 0 bases and 5 bases, there was a span of 2 bases. Written as DNA, the CDR3 is TGTGCCAGCAGCTTAGACGATAATTCACCCCTCCACTTT. Translating gives CASSLDDNSPLHF.

This chain uses TRBV5-1 with TRBJ2-5; the D is unclear. CDR1 and CDR2 (germline): SGHRS, YFSETQ. The CDR3 extends over 13 amino acids. The V gene lost 3 bases and the J gene lost 0 bases, with 6 bases spanning the gap. Here the CDR3 reads CASSSGYQETQYF. CDR3 sequence (DNA): TGCGCCAGCAGCTCCGGGTACCAAGAGACCCAGTACTTC.

This sequence joins TRBV20-1 and TRBJ2-1; D is uncertain. Trimming shortened V by 4 bases and J by 9 bases, and 7 bases separated the two germline ends. Germline CDR1 DFQATT, CDR2 SNEGSKA (reference sequence). CDR3 length: 10 residues. The chain's CDR3 is CSAIRGEQFF. The CDR3 bases are TGCAGTGCTATTAGAGGTGAGCAGTTCTTC.

The chain carries TRBV6-1 and TRBJ2-7; D remains unclear. The V end was cut by 2 bases, the J end by 1 base, with 12 bases between. The CDR3 length is 15 residues. Germline V CDR1 and CDR2: MNHNS, SASEGT. The CDR3 coding sequence is TGTGCCAGCAGTGAACTCGGAGACTTATCCTACGAGCAGTACTTC. It codes for CASSELGDLSYEQYF.

The genes are TRBV11-1 and TRBJ2-1; D is ambiguous. The CDR3 runs to 15 residues. CDR1 SGHAT and CDR2 FQDESV come from the germline V gene (reference sequence). Trimming took 1 base from V and 1 from J, leaving 8 bases between them. CDR3 coding DNA: TGTGCCAGCAGCTTAGACAGTACATCCTACAATGAGCAGTTCTTC. Its translation is CASSLDSTSYNEQFF. The entire variable domain, with the rest obtained from reference TRBV11-1 and TRBJ2-1, is as follows: EAEVAQSPRYKITEKSQAVAFWCDPISGHATLYWYRQILGQGPELLVQFQDESVVDDSQLPKDRFSAERLKGVDSTLKIQPAELGDSAMYLCASSLDSTSYNEQFFGPGTRLTVL.

The chain carries TRBV6-1 and TRBJ2-1, with TRBD2 matching over 8 bases. The CDR3 length is 17 residues. Germline loops: CDR1 MNHNS, CDR2 SASEGT. Trimming at V came to 4 bases and at J to 7 bases, leaving 15 bases not matched to a gene. The CDR3 loop reads CASSGQTGGGPTNEQFF. In DNA, the CDR3 is TGTGCCAGCAGTGGCCAGACGGGCGGGGGGCCGACAAATGAGCAGTTCTTC.

The sample holds one count of this clone. V gene TRBV6-5 combines with J gene TRBJ2-7, with 11 bases identical to TRBD2. From germline, CDR1 is MNHEY and CDR2 SVGAGI. The trim removed 4 bases at V and 3 bases at J, leaving 5 bases unmatched. The CDR3 has 15 residues. The CDR3 loop reads CASSSRGTSGYEQYF. CDR3 bases: TGTGCCAGCAGTTCCCGTGGGACTAGCGGCTACGAGCAGTACTTC.

This chain connects TRBV7-9 to TRBJ1-6; no definite D call. In germline, CDR1 is SEHNR, CDR2 FQNEAQ (reference sequence). V was cut by 4 bases and J by 7 bases, with 11 bases left in between. The CDR3 contains 14 residues. The CDR3 is CASSSGLLNSPLHF. The CDR3, as DNA: TGTGCCAGCAGCTCTGGACTGCTAAATTCACCCCTCCACTTT.

The rearrangement joins TRBV14 to TRBJ2-7; TRBD2 matches at 7 bases. Per the germline V gene, CDR1 is SGHDN and CDR2 is FVKESK. The CDR3 sequence is 15 residues long. J gave up 6 bases and V 5 bases, and 13 bases lay outside the gene matches. The CDR3 loop reads CASSSFLAATGEQYF. The CDR3 coding sequence is TGTGCCAGCAGCAGCTTCCTAGCGGCCACCGGCGAGCAGTACTTC.

V and J are TRBV18 and TRBJ2-7; possible D gene TRBD2, 5 bases. Germline V gene data show CDR1 as KGHSH and CDR2 as LQKENI. V lost 5 bases to trimming and J lost 3 bases, with 14 bases between them. The CDR3 consists of 14 residues. In nucleotides, the CDR3 is TGTGCCAGCTCAGTTCCCGGGAAAGACTACGAGCAGTACTTC. This translates into CASSVPGKDYEQYF.

This clone appeared a few times. The rearrangement links TRBV7-8 to TRBJ2-5; a possible D gene is TRBD1 (5 bases). CDR3 length: 14 amino acids. Trimming took off 5 bases at V and 3 bases at J, with 13 bases between the two ends. Germline V gene sequence: CDR1 SGHVS, CDR2 FQNEAQ. CDR3 sequence reads: CASSRDSFKETQYF. The DNA for the CDR3 is TGTGCCAGCAGCCGAGACAGCTTTAAAGAGACCCAGTACTTC.

The chain joins TRBV10-2 to TRBJ2-2, with a possible D match to TRBD2 (6 bases). Germline V gives CDR1 WSHSY, CDR2 SAAADI. The V end was cut by 6 bases, the J end by 1 base, with 15 bases between. This CDR3 spans 16 amino acids. CDR3 amino acids: CASRQVAVLNTGELFF. Written as DNA, the CDR3 is TGCGCCAGCAGACAAGTAGCGGTACTGAACACCGGGGAGCTGTTTTTT.

The gene calls are TRBV4-3 and TRBJ2-2; 9 bases are a match to TRBD2. Trimming removed 0 bases from V and 4 bases from J; junction bases left unmatched: 6. The length of the CDR3 is 17 residues. Germline values: CDR1 LGHNA, CDR2 YSLEER. This CDR3 reads CASSQDRTSGSTGELFF. Written as DNA, the CDR3 is TGCGCCAGCAGCCAAGATAGAACTAGCGGGTCCACCGGGGAGCTGTTTTTT.

Only one count was recorded for this clone. The rearrangement uses TRBV21-1 and TRBJ2-7; TRBD2, the table's D call, was not compared with the DNA. TRBV21-1 is classified as a pseudogene. CDR3 length: 16 residues. The chain's CDR3 is CASSTRGLAGFYEQYF. CDR3 DNA: TGTGCCAGCAGTACACGGGGACTAGCGGGGTTCTACGAGCAGTACTTC.

This rearrangement joins TRBV6-5 to TRBJ1-1; TRBD1 agrees at 7 bases. The CDR3 loop spans 12 amino acids. The J segment lost 10 bases and the V segment lost 1 base, leaving 3 bases of the junction unmatched. Germline assignment: CDR1 MNHEY and CDR2 SVGAGI. CDR3 region: CASSYFQGGAFF. As DNA, the CDR3 is TGTGCCAGCAGTTACTTTCAGGGGGGAGCTTTCTTT.

The chain's CDR3 is CASGLMREAEAFF. The CDR3 DNA reads as TGTGCTAGTGGTTTGATGCGGGAGGCTGAAGCTTTCTTT. The J gene is TRBJ1-1, the V gene TRBV12-5; unclear D gene. The CDR3 sequence is 13 residues long. The germline V gene encodes CDR1 LGHNT and CDR2 FRNRAP. V was shortened by 2 bases and J by 6 bases, with 10 bases between the two germline ends. Combining the CDR3 with reference TRBV12-5 and TRBJ1-1 gives the whole variable domain DARVTQTPRHKVTEMGQEVTMRCQPILGHNTVFWYRQTMMQGLELLAYFRNRAPLDDSGMPKDRFSAEMPDATLATLKIQPSEPRDSAVYFCASGLMREAEAFFGQGTRLTVV.

This chain uses TRBV7-6 with TRBJ1-6, with TRBD1 identical over 7 bases. CDR1 SGHVS and CDR2 FNYEAQ come from the germline V gene. J lost 14 bases, V lost 2 bases, and 18 bases had no gene match. The CDR3 is 17 residues long. CDR3 sequence: CASSLSSDRIGVLSLHF. The DNA for the CDR3 is TGTGCCAGCAGCTTATCCTCGGACAGGATAGGGGTTTTGTCCCTCCACTTT. Looking up the rest from reference TRBV7-6 and TRBJ1-6 gives the full variable domain: GAGVSQSPRYKVTKRGQDVALRCDPISGHVSLYWYRQALGQGPEFLTYFNYEAQQDKSGLPNDRFSAERPEGSISTLTIQRTEQRDSAMYRCASSLSSDRIGVLSLHFGNGTRLTVT.

The chain is built from TRBV7-3 and TRBJ2-2, with 7 positions matching TRBD2. The V segment lost 4 bases and the J segment 4 bases; nucleotides outside the gene matches: 6. The CDR3 spans 15 residues. Germline assignment: CDR1 SGHTA and CDR2 FQGTGA. The DNA for the CDR3 is TGTGCCAGCAGCTCCCCGGGGGAGGGCACCGGGGAGCTGTTTTTT. This codes for CASSSPGEGTGELFF.

The CDR3 reads CASSQERDTQYF. The CDR3, as DNA: TGTGCCAGCAGCCAAGAGAGGGATACGCAGTATTTT. J is TRBJ2-3 and V is TRBV3-1 (or the pseudogene TRBV3-2); no definite D call. CDR3 length: 12 amino acids. The V and J ends lost 0 bases and 6 bases respectively, with 4 bases between them. Germline V CDR1 and CDR2: LGHDT, YNNKEL (reference sequence).

V usage is TRBV19 and J usage is TRBJ2-3, with unresolved D. Germline V gene lookup returns CDR1 LNHDA and CDR2 SQIVND (reference sequence). The CDR3 loop spans 14 amino acids. V lost 3 bases and J lost 0, with 7 bases in between. The CDR3 DNA reads TGTGCCAGTAGTATCGGCGGAAGCACAGATACGCAGTATTTT. Protein: CASSIGGSTDTQYF.

The chain is built from TRBV19 and TRBJ1-3; no reliable D call. The V end was cut by 2 bases, the J end by 4 bases, with 30 bases between. CDR3 length: 21 amino acids. Per the germline V gene, CDR1 is LNHDA and CDR2 is SQIVND (reference sequence). CDR3 amino acids: CASSITPGSRKRLSSGNTIYF. The CDR3 region has the DNA TGTGCCAGTAGTATAACACCGGGATCGAGAAAAAGGCTGTCCTCAGGAAACACCATATATTTT.

J is TRBJ1-6 and V is TRBV14; D gene unclear. The CDR3 is 16 residues long. Germline V lookup: CDR1 SGHDN, CDR2 FVKESK. V gave up 1 base and J gave up 6 bases, with 13 bases separating them. CDR3 nucleotides: TGTGCCAGCAGCCAAGTTCGCCCCCAGGCTAATTCACCCCTCCACTTT. Protein sequence: CASSQVRPQANSPLHF.